This T cell receptor beta chain appears in the sequencing data of a study of T cells expressing NK-cell markers. TCRdb re-called the 5' RACE reads; one entry per CDR3 protein, DNA not given. The sample includes approximately 150,000 distinct CDR3 sequences. Germline CDR1 reads SGHNT; CDR2 reads YYREEE (reference sequence). The length of the CDR3 is 15 residues. Study conclusions and caveats: Once again these clonotypes came out on top in the CD3+CD56-NKG2C+ fraction of several donors. The study found dominant NKG2C+ clonotypes at about 1.0-8% of CD8+ T cells in several donors.

To note about this clonotype: No antigen is known for it.

Material: blood T cells: a sorted CD56 or NKG2C T cell subset, CD4+ or CD8+ T cells, or bulk PBMC T cells (not recorded which). This TCR was sampled from a man in his late teens or twenties in good health. The rearrangement uses TRBV5-4 and TRBJ2-3; TCRdb reports TRBD1, a call that lacks DNA to check it against. The chain's CDR3 is CASSSEGISTDTQYF.